The T cell receptor beta chain under discussion was sequenced for a study of Graves' ophthalmopathy and Graves' hyperthyroidism. Germline values: CDR1 MNHNS, CDR2 SASEGT. The CDR3 runs 14 residues. The ends were cut back, 7 bases at V and 4 bases at J, with 14 bases in the middle. By definition, stable hyperthyroidism involved no ophthalmopathy within 18 months of follow-up. No donor had other autoimmune disease, uncontrolled infection, pregnancy or lactation. Amplified material comprised TCR beta CDR3 regions derived from RNA transcripts. A first-round RT-PCR used HTBI primers, followed by a second-round multiplex PCR. TCRdb redid the calling of the multiplex PCR reads with MiXCR, one entry per CDR3 protein. This table has under 800,000 distinct CDR3 sequences, about a fifth appearing once.

The source of this sequence is a woman aged 18-35 years with stable Graves' hyperthyroidism. Some clones in this sample may be carry-over from other donors' samples. This chain uses TRBV6-1 with TRBJ1-5; D not certain. Sequenced input: peripheral blood. The CDR3 sequence is CASKESALNQPQHF. CDR3 bases: TGTGCCAGCAAGGAGTCAGCCTTAAATCAGCCCCAGCATTTT.